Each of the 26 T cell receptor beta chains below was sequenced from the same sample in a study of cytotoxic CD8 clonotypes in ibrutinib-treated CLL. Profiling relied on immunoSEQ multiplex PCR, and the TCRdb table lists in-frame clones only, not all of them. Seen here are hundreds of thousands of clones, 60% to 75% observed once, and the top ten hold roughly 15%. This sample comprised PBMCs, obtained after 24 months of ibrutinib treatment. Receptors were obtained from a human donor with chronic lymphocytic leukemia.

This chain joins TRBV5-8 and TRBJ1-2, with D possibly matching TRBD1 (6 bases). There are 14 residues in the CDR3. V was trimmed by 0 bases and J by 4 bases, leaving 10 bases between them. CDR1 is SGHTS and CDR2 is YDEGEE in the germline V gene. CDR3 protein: CASSLGDNLYGYTF. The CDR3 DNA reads TGTGCCAGCAGCTTGGGGGACAACCTCTATGGCTACACCTTC. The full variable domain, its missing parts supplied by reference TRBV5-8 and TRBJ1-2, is EAGVTQSPTHLIKTRGQQATLRCSPISGHTSVYWYQQALGLGLQFLLWYDEGEERNRGNFPPRFSGRQFPNYSSELNVNALELEDSALYLCASSLGDNLYGYTFGSGTRLTVV.

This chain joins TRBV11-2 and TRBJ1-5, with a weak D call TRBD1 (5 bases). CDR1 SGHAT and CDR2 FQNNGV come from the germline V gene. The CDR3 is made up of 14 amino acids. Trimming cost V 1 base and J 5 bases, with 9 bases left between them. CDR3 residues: CASSLAGYHQPQHF. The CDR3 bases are TGTGCCAGCAGCTTAGCAGGGTACCATCAGCCCCAGCATTTT.

Here the CDR3 reads CASGIGLASNQPQHF. The CDR3 region has the DNA TGTGCCAGCGGTATAGGACTAGCAAGCAATCAGCCCCAGCATTTT. The V call is TRBV2, the J call TRBJ1-5; D not resolved. The length of the CDR3 is 15 residues. V lost 8 bases to trimming and J lost 1 base, with 15 bases between them. Looked up from germline, CDR1 is SNHLY and CDR2 is FYNNEI.

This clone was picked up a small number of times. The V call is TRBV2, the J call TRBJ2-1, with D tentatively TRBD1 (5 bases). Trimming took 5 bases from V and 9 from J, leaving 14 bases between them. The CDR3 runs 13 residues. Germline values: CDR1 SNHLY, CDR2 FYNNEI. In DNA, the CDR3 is TGTGCCAGCAGTAGGGGAACAGCCACTGAGCAGTTCTTC. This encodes CASSRGTATEQFF.

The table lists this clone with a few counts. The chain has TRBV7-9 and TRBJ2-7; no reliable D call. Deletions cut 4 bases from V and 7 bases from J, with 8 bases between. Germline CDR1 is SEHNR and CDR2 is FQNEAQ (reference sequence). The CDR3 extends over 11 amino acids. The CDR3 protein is CASSSVGEQYF. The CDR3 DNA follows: TGTGCCAGCAGCTCCGTGGGTGAGCAGTACTTC.

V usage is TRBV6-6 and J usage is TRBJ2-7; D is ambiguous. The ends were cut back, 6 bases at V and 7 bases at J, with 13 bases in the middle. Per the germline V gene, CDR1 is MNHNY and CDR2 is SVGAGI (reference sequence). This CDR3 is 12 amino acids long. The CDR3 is CASSDPSREQYF. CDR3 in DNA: TGTGCCAGCAGCGATCCTTCCCGGGAGCAGTACTTC.

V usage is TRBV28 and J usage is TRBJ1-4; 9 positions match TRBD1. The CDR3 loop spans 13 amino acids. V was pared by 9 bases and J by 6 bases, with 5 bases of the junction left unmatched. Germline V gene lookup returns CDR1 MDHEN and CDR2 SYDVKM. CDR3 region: CASGGTGYEKLFF. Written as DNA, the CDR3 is TGTGCCAGTGGGGGGACAGGGTATGAAAAACTGTTTTTT. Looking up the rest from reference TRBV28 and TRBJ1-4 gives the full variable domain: DVKVTQSSRYLVKRTGEKVFLECVQDMDHENMFWYRQDPGLGLRLIYFSYDVKMKEKGDIPEGYSVSREKKERFSLILESASTNQTSMYLCASGGTGYEKLFFGSGTQLSVL.

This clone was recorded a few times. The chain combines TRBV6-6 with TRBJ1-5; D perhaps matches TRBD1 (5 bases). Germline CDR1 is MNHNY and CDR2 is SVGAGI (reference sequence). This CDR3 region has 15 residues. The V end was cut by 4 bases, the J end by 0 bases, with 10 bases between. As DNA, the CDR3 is TGTGCCAGCAGTTGGCGGGACGGTAGCAATCAGCCCCAGCATTTT. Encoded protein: CASSWRDGSNQPQHF.

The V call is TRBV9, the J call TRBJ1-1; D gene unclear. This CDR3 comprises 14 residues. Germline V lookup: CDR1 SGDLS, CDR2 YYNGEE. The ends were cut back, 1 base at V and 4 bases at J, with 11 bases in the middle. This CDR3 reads CASSVRPAATEAFF. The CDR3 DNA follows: TGTGCCAGCAGCGTAAGGCCGGCCGCCACTGAAGCTTTCTTT.

The CDR3 is CASSLPGLQRAQWYF. The CDR3 DNA is TGTGCCAGCAGCCTTCCGGGACTACAGCGGGCCCAGTGGTACTTC. J is TRBJ2-7 and V is TRBV14, with 7 bases that match TRBD2. Trimming removed 4 bases from V and 12 bases from J; junction bases left unmatched: 18. Germline V CDR1 and CDR2: SGHDN, FVKESK. The length of the CDR3 is 15 residues.

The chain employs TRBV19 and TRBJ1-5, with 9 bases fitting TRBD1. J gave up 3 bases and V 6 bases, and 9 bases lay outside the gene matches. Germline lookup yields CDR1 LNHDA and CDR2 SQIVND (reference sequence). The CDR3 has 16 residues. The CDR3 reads CASSHQGQGLNQPQHF. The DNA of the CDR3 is TGTGCCAGTAGCCATCAGGGACAGGGTCTCAATCAGCCCCAGCATTTT.

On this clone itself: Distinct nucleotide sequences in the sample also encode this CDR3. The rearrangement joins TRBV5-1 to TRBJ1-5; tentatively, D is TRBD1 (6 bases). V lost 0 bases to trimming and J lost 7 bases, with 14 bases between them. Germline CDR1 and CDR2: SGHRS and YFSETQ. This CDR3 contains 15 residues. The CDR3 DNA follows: TGCGCCAGCAGCTTGGTGGCGGGGGCGGACCAGCCCCAGCATTTT. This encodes CASSLVAGADQPQHF.

The CDR3 spells CACTTGSNQPQHF. The CDR3 DNA is TGTGCCTGTACCACGGGCAGCAATCAGCCCCAGCATTTT. V gene TRBV30 combines with J gene TRBJ1-5, with D unresolved. This CDR3 has 13 residues. Per germline, CDR1 GTSNPN and CDR2 SVGIG (reference sequence). The V end was cut by 6 bases, the J end by 1 base, with 10 bases between.

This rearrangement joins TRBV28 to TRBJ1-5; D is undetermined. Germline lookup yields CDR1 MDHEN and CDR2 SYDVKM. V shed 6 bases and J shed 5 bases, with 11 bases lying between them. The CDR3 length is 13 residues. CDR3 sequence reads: CASSPWADQPQHF. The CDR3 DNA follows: TGTGCCAGCAGCCCTTGGGCGGATCAGCCCCAGCATTTT.

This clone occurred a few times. DNA of the CDR3: TGCAGTGTAGGGGTCTCTGGAAACACCATATATTTT. Its protein is CSVGVSGNTIYF. The J gene is TRBJ1-3, the V gene TRBV29-1; D may be TRBD1 (5 bases). Germline CDR1 reads SQVTM; CDR2 reads ANQGSEA. This CDR3 spans 12 amino acids.

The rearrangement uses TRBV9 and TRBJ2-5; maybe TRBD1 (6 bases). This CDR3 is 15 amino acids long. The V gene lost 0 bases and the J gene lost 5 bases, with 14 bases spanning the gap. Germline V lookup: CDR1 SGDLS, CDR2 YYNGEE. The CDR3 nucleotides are TGTGCCAGCAGCGTAGCTACAGGGTGGGAGGAGACCCAGTACTTC. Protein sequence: CASSVATGWEETQYF.

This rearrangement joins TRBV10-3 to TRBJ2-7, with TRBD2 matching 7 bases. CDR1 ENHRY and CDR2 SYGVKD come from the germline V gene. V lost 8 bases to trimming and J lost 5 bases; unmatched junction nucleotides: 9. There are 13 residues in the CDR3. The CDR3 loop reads CAIRTSGSHEQYF. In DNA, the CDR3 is TGTGCCATCCGGACTAGTGGGTCCCACGAGCAGTACTTC.

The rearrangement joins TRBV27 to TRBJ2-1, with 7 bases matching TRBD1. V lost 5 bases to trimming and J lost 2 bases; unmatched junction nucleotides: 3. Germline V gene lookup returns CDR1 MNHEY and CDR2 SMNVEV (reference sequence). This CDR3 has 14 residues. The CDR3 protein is CASSQGVAYNEQFF. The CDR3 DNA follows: TGTGCCAGCAGTCAGGGGGTCGCCTACAATGAGCAGTTCTTC.

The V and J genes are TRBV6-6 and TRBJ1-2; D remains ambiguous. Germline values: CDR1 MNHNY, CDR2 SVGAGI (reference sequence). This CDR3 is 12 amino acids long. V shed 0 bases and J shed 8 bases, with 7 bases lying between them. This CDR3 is CASSYSQNGYTF. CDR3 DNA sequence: TGTGCCAGCAGTTACTCACAAAACGGCTACACCTTC.

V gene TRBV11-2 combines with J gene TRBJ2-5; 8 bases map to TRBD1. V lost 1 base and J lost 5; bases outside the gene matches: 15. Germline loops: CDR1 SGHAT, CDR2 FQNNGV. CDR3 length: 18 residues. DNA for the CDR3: TGTGCCAGCAGCTTAGTTGTCTTGTCCCAGGGGGCGAGGGAGACCCAGTACTTC. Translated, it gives CASSLVVLSQGARETQYF.

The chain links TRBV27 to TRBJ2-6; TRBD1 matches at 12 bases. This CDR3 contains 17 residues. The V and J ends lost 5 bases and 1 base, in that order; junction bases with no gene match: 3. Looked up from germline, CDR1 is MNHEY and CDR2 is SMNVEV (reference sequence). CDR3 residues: CASSPGQGASGANVLTF. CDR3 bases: TGTGCCAGCAGTCCGGGACAGGGGGCGTCTGGGGCCAACGTCCTGACTTTC.

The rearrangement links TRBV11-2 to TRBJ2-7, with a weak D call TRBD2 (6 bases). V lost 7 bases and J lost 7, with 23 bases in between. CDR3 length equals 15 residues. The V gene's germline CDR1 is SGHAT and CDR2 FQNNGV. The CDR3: CASTPMGGGFGEQYF. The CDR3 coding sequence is TGTGCCAGCACCCCAATGGGGGGAGGATTTGGAGAGCAGTACTTC.

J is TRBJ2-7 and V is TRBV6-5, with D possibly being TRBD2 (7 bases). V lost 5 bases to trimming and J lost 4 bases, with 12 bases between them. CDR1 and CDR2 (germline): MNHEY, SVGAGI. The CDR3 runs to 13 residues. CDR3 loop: CASSRGGQYEQYF. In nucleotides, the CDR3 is TGTGCCAGCAGTCGCGGGGGACAATACGAGCAGTACTTC.

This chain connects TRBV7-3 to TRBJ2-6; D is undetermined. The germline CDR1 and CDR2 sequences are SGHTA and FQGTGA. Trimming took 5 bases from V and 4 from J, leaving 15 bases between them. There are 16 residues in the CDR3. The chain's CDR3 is CASSPWVRSGANVLTF. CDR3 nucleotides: TGTGCCAGCAGCCCGTGGGTAAGGTCCGGGGCCAACGTCCTGACTTTC.

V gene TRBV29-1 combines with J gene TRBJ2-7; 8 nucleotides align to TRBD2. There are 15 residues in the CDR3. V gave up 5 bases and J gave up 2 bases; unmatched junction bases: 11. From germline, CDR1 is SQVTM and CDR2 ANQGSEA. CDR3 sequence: CSVPIPSGLTYEQYF. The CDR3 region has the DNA TGCAGCGTTCCTATTCCTAGCGGGCTTACCTACGAGCAGTACTTC.

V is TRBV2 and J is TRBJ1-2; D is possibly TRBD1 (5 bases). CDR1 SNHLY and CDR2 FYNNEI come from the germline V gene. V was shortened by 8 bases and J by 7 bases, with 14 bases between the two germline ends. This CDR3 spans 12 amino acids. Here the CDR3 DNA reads TGTGCCAGCGGGACGGGCCCTTTTGGCTACACCTTC. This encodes CASGTGPFGYTF.